This T cell receptor beta chain was obtained from a study of cytomegalovirus exposure and HLA in healthy donors. Researchers ran the PCR with 60 Vbeta and 13 Jbeta primers. Data came from immunoSEQ multiplex PCR; TCRdb stores just in-frame clones and leaves some out. The sample shows roughly 150,000 clones, approximately 84% of them seen only once. This CDR3 is 13 amino acids long. V lost 4 bases and J lost 8, with 14 bases in between. CDR1 and CDR2 (germline): SNHLY, FYNNEI. Study-wide points: Reports described diagnosis of cytomegalovirus status by the classifier as highly specific and sensitive. Rare TCR sequences predominated, though certain public TCRs were found in many donors.

Turning to this clone: Its target is unknown.

The TCR comes from a young woman in good health and CMV-seronegative. This sequence joins TRBV2 and TRBJ1-2, with TRBD1 as a possible D gene (6 bases). The source material was PBMCs. CDR3 in amino acids: CASSAPGTPGYTF. CDR3 nucleotide sequence: TGTGCCAGCAGTGCCCCCGGGACACCAGGCTACACCTTC.